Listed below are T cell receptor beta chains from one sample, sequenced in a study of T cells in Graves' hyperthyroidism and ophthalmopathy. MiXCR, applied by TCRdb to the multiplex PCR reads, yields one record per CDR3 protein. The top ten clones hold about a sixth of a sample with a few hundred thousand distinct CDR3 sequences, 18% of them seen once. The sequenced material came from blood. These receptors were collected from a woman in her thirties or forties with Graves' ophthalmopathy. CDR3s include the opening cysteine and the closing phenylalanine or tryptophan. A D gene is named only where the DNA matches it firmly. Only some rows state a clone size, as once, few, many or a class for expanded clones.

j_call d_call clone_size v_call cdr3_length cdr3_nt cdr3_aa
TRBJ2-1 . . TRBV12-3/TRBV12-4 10 TGTGCCAGCAGTTTCGATGAGCAGTTCTTC CASSFDEQFF
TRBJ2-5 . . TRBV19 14 . CASTSGQGMETQYF
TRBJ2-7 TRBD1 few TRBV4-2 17 TGTGCCAGCAGCCAGGGAGAGACAGGGATATTTATCTACGAGCAGTACTTC CASSQGETGIFIYEQYF
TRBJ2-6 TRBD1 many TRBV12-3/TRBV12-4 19 TGTGCCAGCAGTTTAGGGCACAGGGGGCACCACTCTGGGGCCAACGTCCTGACTTTC CASSLGHRGHHSGANVLTF
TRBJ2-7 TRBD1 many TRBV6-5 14 TGTGCCAGCAGTTATAACAGGGGACAATACGAGCAGTACTTC CASSYNRGQYEQYF
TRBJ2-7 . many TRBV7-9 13 TGTGCCAGCAGCTTAAATATCAGGGTCGAGCAGTACTTC CASSLNIRVEQYF
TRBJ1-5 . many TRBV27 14 TGTGCCAGCAGTTACGGGACTCACAATCAGCCCCAGCATTTT CASSYGTHNQPQHF
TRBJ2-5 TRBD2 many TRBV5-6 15 TGTGCCAGCAGTCTGACTAGCGGGCTCACACAGACCCAGTACTTC CASSLTSGLTQTQYF
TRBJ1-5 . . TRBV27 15 TGTGCCAGCAGTTACTCTAGTCAGGTCCGAGGGGCCCAGCATTTT CASSYSSQVRGAQHF
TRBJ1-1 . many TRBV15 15 TGTGCCACCAGCAGAGATCCGGAGAGGAACACTGAAGCTTTCTTT CATSRDPERNTEAFF
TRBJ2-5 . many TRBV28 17 TGTGCCAGCAGTCAGAGATTTACACACACGTGGGGAGAGACCCAGTACTTC CASSQRFTHTWGETQYF
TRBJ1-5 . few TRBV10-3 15 TGTGCCATCAGTGAATCATCAGGGCTCAATCAGCCCCAGCATTTT CAISESSGLNQPQHF
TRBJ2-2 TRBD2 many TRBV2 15 TGTGCCAGCATCGGGACTAGCGGGAGGACCGGGGAGCTGTTTTTT CASIGTSGRTGELFF
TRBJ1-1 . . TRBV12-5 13 TGTGCTAGTGGTTTCGGCGGGAACACTGAAGCTTTCTTT CASGFGGNTEAFF
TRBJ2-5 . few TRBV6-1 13 TGTGCCAGCAGTAGTGACAGAGCATCGGCCCAGTACTTC CASSSDRASAQYF
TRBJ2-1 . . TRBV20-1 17 TGCAGTGCTAGAATCGATCGGAAGGTGGGCTCCTACAATGAGCAGTTCTTC CSARIDRKVGSYNEQFF
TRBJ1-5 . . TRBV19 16 TGTGCCAGTAGTAACGGTGAATTTAATAGCAATCAGCCCCAGCATTTT CASSNGEFNSNQPQHF
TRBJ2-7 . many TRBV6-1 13 TGTGCCAGCAGTAGGGGACCTAACTACGAGCAGTACTTC CASSRGPNYEQYF
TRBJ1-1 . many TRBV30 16 TGTGCCTGGAGCGCCCGCCTTTGGGGCAGGGGATTTGAAGCTTTCTTT CAWSARLWGRGFEAFF
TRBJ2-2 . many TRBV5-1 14 TGCGCCAGCAGCCCCGCAGGAGGAGCCGGGGAGCTGTTTTTT CASSPAGGAGELFF
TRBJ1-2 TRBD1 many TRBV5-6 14 TGTGCCAGCAGCATAGGACAGGGACGGTTGGGCTACACCTTC CASSIGQGRLGYTF
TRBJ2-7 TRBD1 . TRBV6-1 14 TGTGCCAGCAGAGAAGGACAGGGGGCAACCGAGCAGTACTTC CASREGQGATEQYF
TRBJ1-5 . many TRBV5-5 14 TGTGCCAGCAGCTTAGGGGACTCGAGGCAGCCCCAGCATTTT CASSLGDSRQPQHF
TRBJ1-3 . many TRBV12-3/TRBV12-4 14 TGTGCCAGCAGTTTTCTTGGCTCTGGAAACACCATATATTTT CASSFLGSGNTIYF
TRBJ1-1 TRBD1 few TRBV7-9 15 TGTGCCAGCAGCACGACAGGGGGCGCGGGAACTGAAGCTTTCTTT CASSTTGGAGTEAFF
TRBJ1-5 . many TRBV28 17 TGTGCCAGCCATCAAGGGAGAGGGATTAGCAGCAATCAGCCCCAGCATTTT CASHQGRGISSNQPQHF
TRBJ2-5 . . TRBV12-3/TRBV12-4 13 TGTGCCAGCATTGGAGGAGTCGAAGAGACCCAGTACTTC CASIGGVEETQYF
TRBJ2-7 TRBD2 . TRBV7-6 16 TGTGCCAGCAGCTTAGACGTGGGGGAGGGTGGCTACGAGCAGTACTTC CASSLDVGEGGYEQYF
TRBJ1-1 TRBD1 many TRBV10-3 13 TGTGCCAGTTCGACAGGGCGATGGACTGAAGCTTTCTTT CASSTGRWTEAFF
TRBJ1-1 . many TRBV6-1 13 TGTGCCAGCAGTGAATATAGAACGGCCGGCGCTTTCTTT CASSEYRTAGAFF
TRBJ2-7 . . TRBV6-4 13 TGTGCCAGCAATCCAGCGGTCTCCTACGAGCAGTACTTC CASNPAVSYEQYF
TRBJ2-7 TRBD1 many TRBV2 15 TGTGCCAGCAGTCGGTCAGGACAGGTGGTGACTGAGCAGTACTTC CASSRSGQVVTEQYF
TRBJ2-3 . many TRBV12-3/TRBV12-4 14 TGTGCCAGCAGTTCCCGGCCAGTGGGGGATACGCAGTATTTT CASSSRPVGDTQYF
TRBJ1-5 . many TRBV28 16 TGTGCCAGCACCTCGGGCGCGGGGTATAGCAATCAGCCCCAGCATTTT CASTSGAGYSNQPQHF
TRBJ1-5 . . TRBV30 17 TGTGCCTGGAGTGTCGCTCGACAGGCGACTAGCAATCAGCCCCAGCATTTT CAWSVARQATSNQPQHF
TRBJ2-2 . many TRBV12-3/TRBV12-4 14 TGTGCCAGCAGTTTTTTAGCGATAACCGGGGAGCTGTTTTTT CASSFLAITGELFF
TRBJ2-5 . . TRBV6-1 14 TGTGCCAGCATGGCCGCACGATTATGGGAGACCCAGTACTTC CASMAARLWETQYF
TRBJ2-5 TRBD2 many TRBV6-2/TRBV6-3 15 TGTGCCAGCAGCGTAGCGGGACGGTCTGGAGAGACCCAGTACTTC CASSVAGRSGETQYF